Listed below are T cell receptor beta chains from one sample, sequenced in a study of siplizumab effects on memory and regulatory T cells. Repertoires were generated with immunoSEQ multiplex PCR, while TCRdb's copy carries only in-frame clones and drops some. The data contain approximately 94,000 clones, roughly 93% of them singletons. The sequenced sample was non-Treg CD4+ T cells sorted from blood. The source of these receptors is a human donor in good health. CDR3s include the opening cysteine and the closing phenylalanine or tryptophan. A D gene is named only where the DNA matches it firmly. The size field is filled for only some rows; it gives once, few, many or a size class.

v_gene	j_gene	abundance	d_gene	CDR3aa	CDR3nt
TRBV5-8	TRBJ1-1	.	.	CASPGPSNTEAFF	TGTGCCAGCCCGGGGCCCTCGAACACTGAAGCTTTCTTT
TRBV11-3	TRBJ2-5	.	.	CASSSGRYTQETQYF	TGTGCCAGCAGCTCGGGACGGTATACTCAAGAGACCCAGTACTTC
TRBV19	TRBJ2-7	.	.	CASSIPSGGQYF	TGTGCCAGTAGTATACCATCAGGAGGGCAGTACTTC
TRBV30	TRBJ2-1	.	TRBD1	CAWNLGEGQGIF	TGTGCCTGGAATCTTGGGGAAGGACAGGGGATCTTC
TRBV20-1	TRBJ2-7	.	.	CSARQGDEQYF	TGCAGTGCTAGACAAGGGGACGAGCAGTACTTC
TRBV6-1	TRBJ2-1	few	.	CASSDRDKQFF	TGTGCCAGCAGTGACCGGGACAAACAGTTCTTC
TRBV9	TRBJ2-5	.	.	CASSVDPDRRGETQYF	TGTGCCAGCAGCGTAGACCCCGACAGGAGAGGGGAGACCCAGTACTTC
TRBV5-4	TRBJ1-2	.	.	CASSRTGYGYTF	TGTGCCAGCAGCCGCACTGGCTATGGCTACACCTTC
TRBV19	TRBJ1-3	.	.	CASRILDSGNTIYF	TGTGCCAGTAGGATACTCGACTCTGGAAACACCATATATTTT
TRBV19	TRBJ1-1	.	TRBD1	CASSRDRDTEAFF	TGTGCCAGTAGTAGGGACAGGGACACTGAAGCTTTCTTT
TRBV15	TRBJ2-7	.	.	CATSREAGSYEQYF	TGTGCCACCAGCAGAGAAGCAGGGTCCTACGAGCAGTACTTC
TRBV6-1	TRBJ1-2	.	TRBD1	CASRRDRHYGYTF	TGTGCCAGCAGGAGGGACAGGCACTATGGCTACACCTTC
TRBV6-1	TRBJ2-3	.	TRBD2	CASSELAGGTTDTQYF	TGTGCCAGCAGTGAATTGGCGGGAGGCACCACAGATACGCAGTATTTT
TRBV7-9	TRBJ1-2	once	TRBD1	CASNLGTGDGYTF	TGTGCCAGCAACTTAGGGACAGGGGATGGCTACACCTTC
TRBV11-2	TRBJ2-7	.	.	CASSLDWGRAYEQYF	TGTGCCAGCAGCTTAGATTGGGGACGGGCCTACGAGCAGTACTTC
TRBV15	TRBJ2-7	.	.	CATSKDRYYEQYF	TGTGCCACCAGCAAGGACAGATACTACGAGCAGTACTTC
TRBV20-1	TRBJ1-1	.	.	CSASDGDEAFF	TGCAGTGCTAGTGACGGAGATGAAGCTTTCTTT
TRBV28	TRBJ1-1	.	TRBD1	CASSLSGQANTEAFF	TGTGCCAGCAGTTTATCGGGACAGGCTAACACTGAAGCTTTCTTT
TRBV6-1	TRBJ1-4	once	.	CASSEISTGNEKLFF	TGTGCCAGCAGTGAAATATCGACCGGGAATGAAAAACTGTTTTTT
TRBV11-2	TRBJ2-5	once	TRBD2	CASSLIPGVASGQETQYF	TGTGCCAGCAGCCTGATCCCAGGGGTAGCTAGCGGGCAAGAGACCCAGTACTTC
TRBV19	TRBJ2-7	.	TRBD1	CASSTNLGQGYEQYF	TGTGCCAGTAGTACAAACTTGGGACAGGGCTACGAGCAGTACTTC
TRBV12-5	TRBJ1-2	.	.	CASGLAAGTANYGYTF	TGTGCTAGTGGTTTGGCCGCAGGGACGGCAAACTATGGCTACACCTTC
TRBV19	TRBJ2-6	.	TRBD1	CASSIDPRTGGTAGANVLTF	TGTGCCAGTAGTATAGATCCCAGGACAGGGGGCACAGCCGGGGCCAACGTCCTGACTTTC
TRBV5-1	TRBJ2-5	.	TRBD2	CASSFIAGVETQYF	TGCGCCAGCAGCTTCATAGCGGGAGTAGAGACCCAGTACTTC
TRBV5-1	TRBJ1-2	.	.	CASSLTGNGYTF	TGCGCCAGCAGCTTGACGGGGAATGGCTACACCTTC